This T cell receptor (beta chain) was profiled in a study of blood T cells in healthy people across ages. The CDR3 spans 18 residues. Germline V lookup: CDR1 MGHRA, CDR2 YSYEKL. The V gene lost 1 base and the J gene lost 7 bases, with 20 bases spanning the gap. Alongside a J-beta primer mix, a sample-barcoded 5' primer served in a second PCR lasting about 7 to 12 cycles. Tags on each cDNA molecule came from a template-switch adaptor with 12 random nucleotides. TCRdb fed the 5' RACE reads into MiXCR, producing one record per CDR3 protein. The data contain some 670,000 distinct CDR3 sequences, roughly half of them singletons.

What was sequenced was blood. The chain uses TRBV4-1 and TRBJ1-6; tentatively, D is TRBD1 (5 bases). The TCR was taken from a woman aged 80 or older in good health. CDR3: CASSQVRVGQGENSPLHF. Written as DNA, the CDR3 is TGCGCCAGCAGCCAAGTGCGGGTCGGGCAGGGAGAAAATTCACCCCTCCACTTT.